The sample holds a few counts of the clone carrying this T cell receptor (beta chain). Via MiXCR, TCRdb re-called the 5' RACE reads, giving one row per CDR3 protein. The sample yields about 54,000 distinct CDR3 sequences, roughly 15% seen once. Purified naive CD4+ T cells were depleted of CD25+ Tregs. The clonotype comes from a female donor with breast cancer. The sample comprised naive CD4+ T cells sorted from blood. The subset: naive CD4+ T cells, CD4+CD45RA+CD25-.

CDR3 in amino acids: CATGKGNQPQHF. CDR3 in DNA: TGTGCCACCGGGAAGGGAAATCAGCCCCAGCATTTT. The chain links TRBV7-8 to TRBJ1-5; D not resolved. Germline V gene sequence: CDR1 SGHVS, CDR2 FQNEAQ. V lost 10 bases to trimming and J lost 4 bases, with 11 bases between them. The CDR3 is 12 amino acids. Supplemented by reference TRBV7-8 and TRBJ1-5, the full variable domain reads GAGVSQSPRYKVAKRGQDVALRCDPISGHVSLFWYQQALGQGPEFLTYFQNEAQLDKSGLPSDRFFAERPEGSVSTLKIQRTQQEDSAVYLCATGKGNQPQHFGDGTRLSIL.